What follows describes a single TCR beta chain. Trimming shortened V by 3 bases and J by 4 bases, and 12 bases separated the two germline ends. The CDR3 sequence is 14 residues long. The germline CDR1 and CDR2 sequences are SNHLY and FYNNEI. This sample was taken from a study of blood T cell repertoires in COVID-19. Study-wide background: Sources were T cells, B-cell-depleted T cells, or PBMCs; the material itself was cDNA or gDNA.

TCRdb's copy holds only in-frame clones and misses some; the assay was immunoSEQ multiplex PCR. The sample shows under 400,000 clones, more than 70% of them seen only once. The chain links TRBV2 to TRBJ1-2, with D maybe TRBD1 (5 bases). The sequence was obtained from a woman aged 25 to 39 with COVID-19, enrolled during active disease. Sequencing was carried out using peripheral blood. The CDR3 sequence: CASSEGGFFYGYTF. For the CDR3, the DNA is TGTGCCAGCAGTGAGGGGGGGTTCTTCTATGGCTACACCTTC.